A selection of T cell receptor beta chains follows, all from one sample in a study of blood T cell repertoires in COVID-19. TCRdb's table, derived via immunoSEQ multiplex PCR, lists solely in-frame clones and lacks some. The sample includes hundreds of thousands of clones, 65% to 90% of them seen just once. Specimen: peripheral blood. Receptors were obtained from a human donor in a cohort sampled during active COVID-19. The CDR3 runs from the conserved cysteine through the conserved F or W. The order of the fields is clone size, D gene, V gene, J gene, CDR3 DNA, CDR3 protein. A D gene is named only where the DNA matches it firmly. A clone size is listed for some rows: how often the clone was seen (once, few, many), or a class if it is expanded.

abundance: .
d_gene: .
v_gene: TRBV5-1
j_gene: TRBJ2-3
CDR3nt: TGCGCCAGCAGATCACCTGTAGCTGTTATTAGCACAGATACGCAGTATTTT
CDR3aa: CASRSPVAVISTDTQYF

abundance: .
d_gene: TRBD1
v_gene: TRBV2
j_gene: TRBJ1-5
CDR3nt: TGTGCCAGCAGAGAGCCGGGACAGGTCAATCAGCCCCAGCATTTT
CDR3aa: CASREPGQVNQPQHF

abundance: .
d_gene: TRBD1
v_gene: TRBV4-1
j_gene: TRBJ1-2
CDR3nt: TGCGCCAGCAGCCACCCTCTACCATTCTTCGACAGGGGGTATACCCTTAACTATGGCTACACCTTC
CDR3aa: CASSHPLPFFDRGYTLNYGYTF

abundance: .
d_gene: .
v_gene: TRBV7-9
j_gene: TRBJ2-7
CDR3nt: TGTGCCAGCAGCTTAGCGGCGGGGAGCTCCTACGAGCAGTACTTC
CDR3aa: CASSLAAGSSYEQYF

abundance: .
d_gene: .
v_gene: TRBV5-6
j_gene: TRBJ1-2
CDR3nt: TGTGCCAGCAGCTTGATCCGGAGCTATGGCTACACCTTC
CDR3aa: CASSLIRSYGYTF

abundance: .
d_gene: TRBD1
v_gene: TRBV29-1
j_gene: TRBJ2-5
CDR3nt: TGCAGCGGCAGACAGGGTCAAGAGACCCAGTACTTC
CDR3aa: CSGRQGQETQYF

abundance: .
d_gene: TRBD2
v_gene: TRBV6-5
j_gene: TRBJ2-1
CDR3nt: TGTGCCAGCAGTACCGTAGCGGGAATTGAGCAGTTCTTC
CDR3aa: CASSTVAGIEQFF

abundance: .
d_gene: .
v_gene: TRBV11-2
j_gene: TRBJ1-6
CDR3nt: TGTGCCAGCAGCTTAGAAGGCAGGGGCCTCCACTTT
CDR3aa: CASSLEGRGLHF

abundance: once
d_gene: .
v_gene: TRBV6-5
j_gene: TRBJ1-2
CDR3nt: TGTGCCAGCAGTCCTCTCGGGGTCGATGGCTACACCTTC
CDR3aa: CASSPLGVDGYTF

abundance: .
d_gene: .
v_gene: TRBV3-1/TRBV3-2
j_gene: TRBJ1-5
CDR3nt: TGTGCCAGCAGCCAAGGGCGAGACTTCGGGGTGCCCCAGCATTTT
CDR3aa: CASSQGRDFGVPQHF

abundance: .
d_gene: .
v_gene: TRBV6-1
j_gene: TRBJ2-4
CDR3nt: TGTGCCAGCAGTGATAAGGGGATGGCCAAAAACATTCAGTACTTC
CDR3aa: CASSDKGMAKNIQYF

abundance: .
d_gene: .
v_gene: TRBV14
j_gene: TRBJ2-2
CDR3nt: TGTGCCAGCAGCCCTTTATGGGGCGGAGCGAACACCGGGGAGCTGTTTTTT
CDR3aa: CASSPLWGGANTGELFF

abundance: .
d_gene: .
v_gene: TRBV12-3/TRBV12-4
j_gene: TRBJ2-3
CDR3nt: TGTGCCAGCAGTTTACCAGGCACAGATACGCAGTATTTT
CDR3aa: CASSLPGTDTQYF

abundance: .
d_gene: TRBD2
v_gene: TRBV14
j_gene: TRBJ2-3
CDR3nt: TGTGCCAGCAGCCAAGAACGTTGGAGCGGGAGCTCAGATACGCAGTATTTT
CDR3aa: CASSQERWSGSSDTQYF

abundance: once
d_gene: .
v_gene: TRBV2
j_gene: TRBJ2-7
CDR3nt: TGTGCCAGCAAGGTAACTAGAACCTACGAGCAGTACTTC
CDR3aa: CASKVTRTYEQYF

abundance: .
d_gene: TRBD1
v_gene: TRBV7-2
j_gene: TRBJ1-5
CDR3nt: TGTGCCAGCAGGCGGACAGGGGATTATAGCAATCAGCCCCAGCATTTT
CDR3aa: CASRRTGDYSNQPQHF

abundance: few
d_gene: .
v_gene: TRBV28
j_gene: TRBJ1-1
CDR3nt: TGTGCCAGCAGTCCCGTCGGGGGGTCCGGCACTGAAGCTTTCTTT
CDR3aa: CASSPVGGSGTEAFF

abundance: .
d_gene: TRBD1
v_gene: TRBV29-1
j_gene: TRBJ1-4
CDR3nt: TGCAGCGCTGCCGCCCTGGGACAGGGCGATGAAAAACTGTTTTTT
CDR3aa: CSAAALGQGDEKLFF

abundance: .
d_gene: TRBD2
v_gene: TRBV2
j_gene: TRBJ2-5
CDR3nt: TGTGCCAGCAGTCAAGGGACTAGCGGGAGAGAGACCCAGTACTTC
CDR3aa: CASSQGTSGRETQYF

abundance: .
d_gene: TRBD1
v_gene: TRBV28
j_gene: TRBJ1-6
CDR3nt: TGTGCCAGCAGTTTCGGGACAGGGCCCTCACCCCTCCACTTT
CDR3aa: CASSFGTGPSPLHF

abundance: .
d_gene: .
v_gene: TRBV27
j_gene: TRBJ1-5
CDR3nt: TGTGCCAGCCGTTCTAACAGAAATCAGCCCCAGCATTTT
CDR3aa: CASRSNRNQPQHF

abundance: .
d_gene: TRBD1
v_gene: TRBV15
j_gene: TRBJ1-1
CDR3nt: TGTGCCACCAGTCCTGACAGGGGGCAAGGAGGCACTGAAGCTTTCTTT
CDR3aa: CATSPDRGQGGTEAFF

abundance: .
d_gene: .
v_gene: TRBV7-9
j_gene: TRBJ2-5
CDR3nt: TGTGCCAGCAGCTTTTTACTAGGGAGCTTTCAAGAGACCCAGTACTTC
CDR3aa: CASSFLLGSFQETQYF

abundance: .
d_gene: .
v_gene: TRBV28
j_gene: TRBJ2-3
CDR3nt: TGTGCCAGCAGTCACTCGTTGGAGGCAGCCACAGATACGCAGTATTTT
CDR3aa: CASSHSLEAATDTQYF

abundance: .
d_gene: .
v_gene: TRBV18
j_gene: TRBJ2-1
CDR3nt: TGTGCCAGCTCAAAAACGGAGGGCCGTAATGAGCAGTTCTTC
CDR3aa: CASSKTEGRNEQFF

abundance: .
d_gene: TRBD1
v_gene: TRBV19
j_gene: TRBJ1-6
CDR3nt: TGTGCGACCGGGACAGGTTATTCACCCCTCCACTTT
CDR3aa: CATGTGYSPLHF

abundance: .
d_gene: .
v_gene: TRBV7-8
j_gene: TRBJ1-5
CDR3nt: TGTGCCAGCAGCTTGACTTATAGCAATCAGCCCCAGCATTTT
CDR3aa: CASSLTYSNQPQHF

abundance: few
d_gene: TRBD2
v_gene: TRBV5-1
j_gene: TRBJ2-1
CDR3nt: TGCGCCAGCAGCCCAGGACTAGCGGGATCGAATGAGCAGTTCTTC
CDR3aa: CASSPGLAGSNEQFF

abundance: .
d_gene: .
v_gene: TRBV11-2
j_gene: TRBJ2-7
CDR3nt: TGTGCCAGCAGCTTAGAGGTGGGGAGAGTAGTTTCCTACGAGCAGTACTTC
CDR3aa: CASSLEVGRVVSYEQYF

abundance: once
d_gene: TRBD2
v_gene: TRBV4-1
j_gene: TRBJ2-5
CDR3nt: TGCGCCAGCAGTCTTGGACTAGCGGGAGCAGAGACCCAGTACTTC
CDR3aa: CASSLGLAGAETQYF

abundance: .
d_gene: TRBD1
v_gene: TRBV6-1
j_gene: TRBJ1-1
CDR3nt: TGTGCCAGCAGTGAAGGGACAGGGAACACTGAAGCTTTCTTT
CDR3aa: CASSEGTGNTEAFF

abundance: few
d_gene: TRBD1
v_gene: TRBV6-5
j_gene: TRBJ1-1
CDR3nt: TGTGCCAGCAGTTCTCGGACAGGGCGCCACACTGAAGCTTTCTTT
CDR3aa: CASSSRTGRHTEAFF

abundance: once
d_gene: .
v_gene: TRBV24-1
j_gene: TRBJ2-2
CDR3nt: TGTGCCACCAGTTCTTGGGACTCCGGGGAGCTGTTTTTT
CDR3aa: CATSSWDSGELFF

abundance: .
d_gene: .
v_gene: TRBV6-6
j_gene: TRBJ2-2
CDR3nt: TGTGCCACCTGGGACACCACCGGGGAGCTGTTTTTT
CDR3aa: CATWDTTGELFF

abundance: .
d_gene: .
v_gene: TRBV3-1/TRBV3-2
j_gene: TRBJ1-4
CDR3nt: TGTGCCAGCAGCCAAGGGGGGCGTGAAAAACTGTTTTTT
CDR3aa: CASSQGGREKLFF

abundance: few
d_gene: TRBD2
v_gene: TRBV28
j_gene: TRBJ2-7
CDR3nt: TGTGCCAGCAGTTTAGGGCTAGCGGGAGGTGTGAGGGACGAGCAGTACTTC
CDR3aa: CASSLGLAGGVRDEQYF

abundance: .
d_gene: TRBD1
v_gene: TRBV7-9
j_gene: TRBJ2-1
CDR3nt: TGTGCCAGCAGTACGGGACAGGGCTACAATGAGCAGTTCTTC
CDR3aa: CASSTGQGYNEQFF

abundance: few
d_gene: TRBD1
v_gene: TRBV7-2
j_gene: TRBJ1-4
CDR3nt: TGTGCCAGCAGGAAAACAGGGGGCCGTTCAGGTGATGAAAAACTGTTTTTT
CDR3aa: CASRKTGGRSGDEKLFF

abundance: .
d_gene: .
v_gene: TRBV29-1
j_gene: TRBJ2-7
CDR3nt: TGCAGCGTTGGAGGGAGCGAGCAGTACTTC
CDR3aa: CSVGGSEQYF

abundance: .
d_gene: TRBD2
v_gene: TRBV6-5
j_gene: TRBJ2-3
CDR3nt: TGTGCCAGCAAGGGAGTAGCGGGAGTAGCAGATACGCAGTATTTT
CDR3aa: CASKGVAGVADTQYF

abundance: .
d_gene: .
v_gene: TRBV9
j_gene: TRBJ1-4
CDR3nt: TGTGCCAGCAGCGTTGGGACCGGGAGGACTAATGAAAAACTGTTTTTT
CDR3aa: CASSVGTGRTNEKLFF

abundance: .
d_gene: TRBD2
v_gene: TRBV5-1
j_gene: TRBJ2-3
CDR3nt: TGCGCCAGCAGCTCGACTAGCGGGATAGGAGATACGCAGTATTTT
CDR3aa: CASSSTSGIGDTQYF

abundance: .
d_gene: .
v_gene: TRBV4-3
j_gene: TRBJ2-7
CDR3nt: TGCGCCAGCAGCCAAGGAATACTGCTTTCCTCAGAGCAGTACTTC
CDR3aa: CASSQGILLSSEQYF

abundance: .
d_gene: .
v_gene: TRBV27
j_gene: TRBJ2-1
CDR3nt: TGTGCCAGCAGTGTCGCTAGCGTAAGTAACTACAATGAGCAGTTCTTC
CDR3aa: CASSVASVSNYNEQFF

abundance: once
d_gene: TRBD2
v_gene: TRBV18
j_gene: TRBJ2-2
CDR3nt: TGTGCCAGCTCACCACCCTCTAGCGGGGCCATGAACACCGGGGAGCTGTTTTTT
CDR3aa: CASSPPSSGAMNTGELFF

abundance: .
d_gene: TRBD2
v_gene: TRBV6-1
j_gene: TRBJ2-1
CDR3nt: TGTGCCAGCAGTGAAAAAGGAGGACTAGCCCAGTTCTTC
CDR3aa: CASSEKGGLAQFF

abundance: .
d_gene: .
v_gene: TRBV28
j_gene: TRBJ2-6
CDR3nt: TGTGCCAGCAGTTCCCGCAGTCCTGGGGCCAACGTCCTGACTTTC
CDR3aa: CASSSRSPGANVLTF

abundance: .
d_gene: TRBD1
v_gene: TRBV11-2
j_gene: TRBJ1-2
CDR3nt: TGTGCCAGCAGCTTAGCAGGGGGCAATAGCTACACCTTC
CDR3aa: CASSLAGGNSYTF

abundance: .
d_gene: .
v_gene: TRBV11-2
j_gene: TRBJ1-6
CDR3nt: TGTGCCAGCAGCCTCAGTCAATTAACCCTCCACTTT
CDR3aa: CASSLSQLTLHF

abundance: few
d_gene: TRBD1
v_gene: TRBV28
j_gene: TRBJ2-5
CDR3nt: TGTGCCAGCAGTTTATGGGACAGGGGGCAAGAGACCCAGTACTTC
CDR3aa: CASSLWDRGQETQYF

abundance: .
d_gene: .
v_gene: TRBV5-1
j_gene: TRBJ2-5
CDR3nt: TGCGCCAGCAGCCTGGGGCGAAGCGGAGAGACCCAGTACTTC
CDR3aa: CASSLGRSGETQYF

abundance: .
d_gene: .
v_gene: TRBV7-8
j_gene: TRBJ1-1
CDR3nt: TGTGCCAGCAACGAGAAATCACTTATGAACACTGAAGCTTTCTTT
CDR3aa: CASNEKSLMNTEAFF